Listed below are T cell receptor beta chains from one sample, sequenced in a study of human T cells and chemical hapten exposure. TCRdb independently ran MiXCR on the RACE reads; one entry per CDR3 protein. Of 50,000 or so distinct CDR3 sequences listed, 8% to 10% were seen once; the top ten hold 16%. Source: whole blood, taken in connection with sensitization to the hapten diphenylcyclopropenone (DPC). The receptors here all came from a middle-aged woman with alopecia areata. Some clones in this sample may be carry-over from other donors' samples. The CDR3 runs from the conserved cysteine through the conserved F or W. A D gene is named only where the DNA matches it firmly. Size values are once, few and many counts, or a class for expanded clones, and some rows have none.

few,NA,TRBV24-1,TRBJ2-1,12,CATSDQYNEQFF,TGTGCCACCAGTGATCAATACAATGAGCAGTTCTTC
NA,NA,TRBV2,TRBJ1-1,13,CASSAAQAGGTFF,TGTGCCAGCAGTGCGGCTCAGGCGGGCGGGACTTTCTTT
many,NA,TRBV4-1,TRBJ2-3,15,CASSQDRASTDTQYF,TGCGCCAGCAGCCAAGATCGGGCTAGCACAGATACGCAGTATTTT
few,NA,TRBV13,TRBJ1-1,15,CASSSPRTANTEAFF,TGTGCCAGCAGCTCCCCCCGTACAGCGAACACTGAAGCTTTCTTT
many,NA,TRBV10-3,TRBJ2-3,12,CATTRVGDTQYF,TGTGCCACCACGAGGGTTGGAGATACGCAGTATTTT
few,NA,TRBV4-2,TRBJ2-5,17,CASSQDLYGRVGETQYF,TGTGCCAGCAGCCAAGATCTTTATGGCCGCGTCGGCGAGACCCAGTACTTC
few,TRBD1,TRBV4-1,TRBJ1-5,14,CASSPGQAGQPQHF,TGCGCCAGCAGCCCAGGACAGGCGGGCCAGCCCCAGCATTTT
many,TRBD1,TRBV6-2/TRBV6-3,TRBJ2-1,14,CASSYSWTGLEQFF,TGTGCCAGCAGTTACTCGTGGACAGGGTTGGAGCAGTTCTTC
many,NA,TRBV4-1,TRBJ1-1,14,CASSQGSINTEAFF,TGCGCCAGCAGCCAAGGCAGTATAAACACTGAAGCTTTCTTT
NA,TRBD1,TRBV6-4,TRBJ2-7,14,CASRKGGPSWRQYF,TGTGCCAGCAGGAAAGGGGGCCCTTCCTGGAGGCAGTACTTC
NA,NA,TRBV9,TRBJ1-1,15,CASSVAQGTNTEAFF,TGTGCCAGCAGCGTCGCACAGGGAACGAACACTGAAGCTTTCTTT
NA,NA,TRBV2,TRBJ2-3,13,CASSGDSTDTQYF,TGTGCCAGCAGCGGGGACTCCACAGATACGCAGTATTTT
few,NA,TRBV19,TRBJ2-3,15,CASSHQRVSTDTQYF,TGTGCCAGTAGTCATCAAAGGGTGAGCACAGATACGCAGTATTTT
NA,NA,TRBV24-1,TRBJ2-1,15,CATSDTGVHSNEQFF,TGTGCCACCAGTGATACGGGGGTCCATTCCAATGAGCAGTTCTTC
few,TRBD1,TRBV6-6,TRBJ1-3,15,CASSYADRESSTIYF,TGTGCCAGCAGTTACGCGGACAGGGAGTCAAGCACCATATATTTT
many,NA,TRBV9,TRBJ2-1,15,CASSVAGLDYNEQFF,TGTGCCAGCAGCGTAGCGGGGTTGGACTACAATGAGCAGTTCTTC
many,TRBD1,TRBV10-3,TRBJ2-7,13,CAIGPGTGYEQYF,TGTGCCATCGGCCCTGGGACAGGGTACGAGCAGTACTTC
NA,TRBD1,TRBV20-1,TRBJ1-1,14,CSARLGQGGTEAFF,TGCAGTGCTAGGTTAGGACAGGGAGGCACTGAAGCTTTCTTT
many,NA,TRBV20-1,TRBJ1-1,12,CSVRVLNTEAFF,TGCAGTGTCAGGGTCTTGAACACTGAAGCTTTCTTT
many,NA,TRBV6-2/TRBV6-3,TRBJ1-1,16,CASSYRSHTVNTEAFF,TGTGCCAGCAGTTACCGTTCACACACAGTTAACACTGAAGCTTTCTTT
many,NA,TRBV21-1,TRBJ1-2,14,CASSSGQGNYGYTF,TGTGCCAGCAGCAGTGGACAGGGGAACTATGGCTACACCTTC
NA,NA,TRBV6-6,TRBJ1-2,13,CASEPGLNYGYTF,TGTGCCAGCGAACCGGGACTTAACTATGGCTACACCTTC
many,NA,TRBV29-1,TRBJ1-1,13,CSVEDLRDTEAFF,TGCAGCGTTGAAGACTTGAGGGATACTGAAGCTTTCTTT
NA,NA,TRBV4-2,TRBJ2-5,15,CASSQVSGTQETQYF,TGTGCCAGCAGCCAAGTCTCCGGGACACAAGAGACCCAGTACTTC
many,TRBD1,TRBV10-3,TRBJ1-1,13,CATGTGVNTEAFF,TGTGCCACAGGGACAGGGGTGAACACTGAAGCTTTCTTT
many,TRBD2,TRBV6-1,TRBJ2-5,15,CASSPLAGGLETQYF,TGTGCCAGCAGTCCTCTAGCGGGGGGGCTGGAGACCCAGTACTTC
once,TRBD1,TRBV9,TRBJ1-1,14,CASSVGPGGNEAFF,TGTGCCAGCAGCGTTGGGCCAGGGGGCAATGAAGCTTTCTTT
NA,NA,TRBV29-1,TRBJ1-1,11,CSVGTGPEAFF,TGCAGCGTGGGAACAGGGCCTGAAGCTTTCTTT
few,NA,TRBV25-1,TRBJ1-1,11,CASSGGTEAFF,TGTGCCAGCAGTGGGGGGACTGAAGCTTTCTTT
many,NA,TRBV6-2/TRBV6-3,TRBJ1-5,14,CATEGGFDNQPQHF,TGTGCCACCGAAGGGGGGTTCGACAATCAGCCCCAGCATTTT
many,NA,TRBV6-2/TRBV6-3,TRBJ2-2,11,CASRLTGELFF,TGTGCCAGCAGACTCACCGGGGAGCTGTTTTTT
few,TRBD2,TRBV7-9,TRBJ2-2,15,CASSSGTRKTGELFF,TGTGCCAGCAGCTCCGGGACTAGAAAGACCGGGGAGCTGTTTTTT
NA,NA,TRBV12-3/TRBV12-4,TRBJ1-1,13,CASSGDTYTEAFF,TGTGCCAGCAGTGGGGACACGTACACTGAAGCTTTCTTT
few,TRBD1,TRBV28,TRBJ2-3,16,CASSLLSGGRTDTQYF,TGTGCCAGCAGTTTATTGTCAGGGGGCCGGACAGATACGCAGTATTTT
many,TRBD1,TRBV10-3,TRBJ1-1,16,CAISESISGGNAKAFF,TGTGCCATCAGTGAGTCGATCTCAGGGGGCAATGCCAAAGCTTTCTTT
NA,TRBD2,TRBV7-2,TRBJ2-1,15,CASSFSGGAGNEQFF,TGTGCCAGCAGCTTTAGCGGGGGGGCCGGTAATGAGCAGTTCTTC
NA,TRBD2,TRBV12-3/TRBV12-4,TRBJ2-3,16,CASSPLAGGLTNTQYF,TGTGCCAGCAGTCCTCTCGCGGGGGGCCTCACAAATACGCAGTATTTT
few,TRBD1,TRBV10-3,TRBJ1-1,15,CAISGTGAGNTEAFF,TGTGCCATCAGTGGCACAGGGGCGGGGAACACTGAAGCTTTCTTT
many,NA,TRBV20-1,TRBJ2-3,12,CSARVGTDTQYF,TGCAGTGCTAGAGTTGGTACAGATACGCAGTATTTT
few,NA,TRBV4-2,TRBJ2-5,13,CASSQDSQKTQYF,TGTGCCAGCAGCCAAGATTCTCAGAAGACCCAGTACTTC
many,NA,TRBV3-1,TRBJ1-1,15,CASSQVSGANTEAFF,TGTGCCAGCAGCCAAGTCTCGGGGGCGAACACTGAAGCTTTCTTT